Listed here is a single T cell receptor beta chain. Its cognate antigen is unknown. Included as multiple sclerosis controls were treatment-naive patients who had stable or active relapsing-remitting disease. CDR1 and CDR2 from the germline V gene are GTSNPN and SVGIG (reference sequence). The CDR3 has 13 residues. The ends were cut back, 4 bases at V and 7 bases at J, with 14 bases in the middle. This entry comes from a study of CD8 T cells in Susac syndrome. It was with random hexamers that roughly 0.45 to 1 ug RNA was reverse transcribed. Coverage of TCR beta CDR3 amplification by immunoSEQ multiplex PCR extended to 54 Vbeta and 13 Jbeta. One entry per CDR3 protein results from TCRdb running MiXCR on the immunoSEQ multiplex PCR reads. The sample has roughly 120,000 distinct CDR3 sequences; about 94% are singletons. Study-level points and caveats: In its TCR sequencing and HLA analysis, the study acknowledged that the number of individuals was relatively small.

The source is a human donor with multiple sclerosis. The gene calls are TRBV30 and TRBJ1-5; perhaps TRBD1 as D (6 bases). The sequenced sample consisted of CD4+ T cells from PBMCs. CDR3 bases: TGTGCCTGGACCGCGGACAGCTTGCAGCCCCAGCATTTT. Amino acids: CAWTADSLQPQHF.